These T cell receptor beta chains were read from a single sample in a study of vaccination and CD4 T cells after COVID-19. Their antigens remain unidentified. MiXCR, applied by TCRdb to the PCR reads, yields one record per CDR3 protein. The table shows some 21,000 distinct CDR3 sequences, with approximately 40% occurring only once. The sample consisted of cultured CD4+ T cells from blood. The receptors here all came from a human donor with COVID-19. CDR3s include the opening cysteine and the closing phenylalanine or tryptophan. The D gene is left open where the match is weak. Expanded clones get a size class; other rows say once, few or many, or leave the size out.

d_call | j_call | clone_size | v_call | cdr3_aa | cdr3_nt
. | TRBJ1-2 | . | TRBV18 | CASSNIQGTANYGYTF | TGTGCCAGCTCCAACATTCAGGGGACCGCTAACTATGGCTACACCTTC
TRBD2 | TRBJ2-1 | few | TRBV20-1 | CSARGASGTNEQFF | TGCAGTGCTAGGGGGGCTAGCGGGACCAATGAGCAGTTCTTC
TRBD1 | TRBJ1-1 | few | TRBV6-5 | CASSYNPGGTEAFF | TGTGCCAGCAGTTACAACCCAGGGGGAACTGAAGCTTTCTTT
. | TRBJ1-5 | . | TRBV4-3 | CASSQEAGVNQPQHF | TGCGCCAGCAGCCAAGAGGCAGGGGTTAATCAGCCCCAGCATTTT
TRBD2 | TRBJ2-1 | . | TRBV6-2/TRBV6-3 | CASRPGGSYNEQFF | TGTGCCAGCAGGCCGGGGGGCTCCTACAATGAGCAGTTCTTC
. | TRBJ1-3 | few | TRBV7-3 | CASSKQGSGNTIYF | TGTGCCAGCAGTAAACAGGGTTCTGGAAACACCATATATTTT
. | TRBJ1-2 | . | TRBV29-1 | CSVHSPIDYGYTF | TGCAGCGTTCATTCTCCGATCGACTATGGCTACACCTTC
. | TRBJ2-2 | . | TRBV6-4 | CASSAEEGGELFF | TGTGCCAGCAGTGCAGAGGAGGGCGGGGAGCTGTTTTTT
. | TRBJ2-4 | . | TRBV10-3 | CAISEEAGGLAKNIQYF | TGTGCCATCAGTGAGGAGGCCGGGGGGCTAGCCAAAAACATTCAGTACTTC
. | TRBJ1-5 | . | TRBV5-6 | CASSLQRSGHGNQPQHF | TGTGCCAGCAGCTTACAAAGGTCCGGACATGGCAATCAGCCCCAGCATTTT
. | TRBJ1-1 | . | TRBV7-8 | CASRPAGTGKMRAEAFF | TGTGCCAGCAGACCTGCGGGTACAGGGAAAATGAGGGCTGAAGCTTTCTTT
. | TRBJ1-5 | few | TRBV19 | CASSMGILSNQPQHF | TGTGCCAGTAGTATGGGCATCCTTAGCAATCAGCCCCAGCATTTT
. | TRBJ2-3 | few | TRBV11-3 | CASSGRLSTDTQYF | TGTGCCAGCAGCGGTCGCTTAAGCACAGATACGCAGTATTTT
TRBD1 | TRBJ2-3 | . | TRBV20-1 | CSARVQGKDTQYF | TGCAGTGCTAGAGTACAGGGGAAGGATACGCAGTATTTT
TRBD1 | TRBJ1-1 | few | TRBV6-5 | CASSYTGTVNTEAFF | TGTGCCAGCAGTTATACCGGGACAGTAAACACTGAAGCTTTCTTT
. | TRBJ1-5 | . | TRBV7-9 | CASSFGPGGGSNQPQHF | TGTGCCAGCAGCTTCGGACCAGGTGGTGGGAGCAATCAGCCCCAGCATTTT
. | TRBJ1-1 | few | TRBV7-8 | CASSFLATIGRTEAFF | TGTGCCAGCAGCTTCCTCGCTACGATTGGACGGACTGAAGCTTTCTTT
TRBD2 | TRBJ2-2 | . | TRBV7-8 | CASSTRTSGMAGELFF | TGTGCCAGCAGCACCCGGACTAGCGGTATGGCCGGGGAGCTGTTTTTT
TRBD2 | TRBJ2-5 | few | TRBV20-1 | CSASLAGVQETQYF | TGCAGTGCTTCACTAGCGGGGGTCCAAGAGACCCAGTACTTC
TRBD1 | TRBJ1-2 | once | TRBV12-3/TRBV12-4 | CASSFNQGAYGGYTF | TGTGCCAGCAGTTTTAATCAGGGGGCATATGGTGGCTACACCTTC
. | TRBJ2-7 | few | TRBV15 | CATSRVGYEQYF | TGTGCCACCAGCAGAGTGGGCTACGAGCAGTACTTC
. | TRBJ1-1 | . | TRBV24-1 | CATSDGANTEAFF | TGTGCCACCAGCGACGGTGCCAACACTGAAGCTTTCTTT
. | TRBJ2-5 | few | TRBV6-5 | CASSYVWPGPKYQETQYF | TGTGCCAGCAGTTACGTATGGCCGGGACCGAAGTACCAAGAGACCCAGTACTTC
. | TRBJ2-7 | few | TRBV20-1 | CSARPDGSSYEQYF | TGCAGTGCTAGACCGGACGGAAGCTCCTACGAGCAGTACTTC
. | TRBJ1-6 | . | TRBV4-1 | CASSRQEQASSYNSPLHF | TGCGCCAGCAGCCGACAGGAACAGGCTAGCTCCTATAATTCACCCCTCCACTTT
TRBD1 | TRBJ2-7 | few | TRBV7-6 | CASSLAGQGYEQYF | TGTGCCAGCAGCTTAGCGGGACAGGGCTACGAGCAGTACTTC
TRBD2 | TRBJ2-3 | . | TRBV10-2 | CATRLAGTDTQYF | TGCGCCACCCGACTAGCGGGCACAGATACGCAGTATTTT
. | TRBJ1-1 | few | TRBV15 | CATSGRASTEAFF | TGTGCCACCAGCGGCAGGGCGAGTACTGAAGCTTTCTTT
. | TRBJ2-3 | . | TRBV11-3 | CASSLNLRGSDTQYF | TGTGCCAGCAGCTTAAACCTTCGGGGCTCAGATACGCAGTATTTT
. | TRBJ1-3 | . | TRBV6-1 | CASSPSGNTIYF | TGTGCCAGCAGCCCCTCTGGAAACACCATATATTTT
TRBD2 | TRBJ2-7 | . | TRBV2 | CASREKGLAGSRYEQYF | TGTGCCAGCAGGGAAAAAGGACTAGCGGGGTCCCGCTACGAGCAGTACTTC
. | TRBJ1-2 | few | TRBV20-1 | CSAREAQGRRGYTF | TGCAGTGCTAGAGAAGCCCAGGGGAGACGCGGCTACACCTTC
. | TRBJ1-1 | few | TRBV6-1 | CASSDLSRRDTEAFF | TGTGCCAGCAGTGACTTATCACGAAGGGACACTGAAGCTTTCTTT
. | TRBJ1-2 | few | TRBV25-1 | CASSETGNYGYTF | TGTGCCAGCAGTGAAACCGGGAACTATGGCTACACCTTC
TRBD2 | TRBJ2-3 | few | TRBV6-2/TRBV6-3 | CASSTGLAGGRGDTQYF | TGTGCCAGCAGTACCGGACTAGCGGGGGGGCGAGGTGATACGCAGTATTTT
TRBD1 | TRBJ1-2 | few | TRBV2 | CASRPDRDRGVYGYTF | TGTGCCAGCAGACCCGACCGGGACAGGGGGGTCTATGGCTACACCTTC
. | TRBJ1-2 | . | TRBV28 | CASSTRTFNYGYTF | TGTGCCAGCAGTACCCGGACGTTTAACTATGGCTACACCTTC
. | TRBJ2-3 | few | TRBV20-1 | CSARDLLTDTQYF | TGCAGTGCTAGAGATCTACTGACAGATACGCAGTATTTT
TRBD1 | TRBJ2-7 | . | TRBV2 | CASVRDRGPYEQYF | TGTGCCAGTGTCCGGGACAGGGGCCCCTACGAGCAGTACTTC
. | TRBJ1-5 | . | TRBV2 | CASSPRAAVRQPQHF | TGTGCCAGCAGCCCCCGAGCGGCAGTCCGTCAGCCCCAGCATTTT
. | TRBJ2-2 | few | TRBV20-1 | CSARGDVTGELFF | TGCAGTGCTAGAGGGGACGTCACCGGGGAGCTGTTTTTT
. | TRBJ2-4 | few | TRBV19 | CASSIPNLAKNIQYF | TGTGCCAGTAGTATACCTAACTTAGCCAAAAACATTCAGTACTTC
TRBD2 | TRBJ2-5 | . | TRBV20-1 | CSATKGTSGKETQYF | TGCAGTGCCACAAAGGGAACTAGCGGAAAAGAGACCCAGTACTTC
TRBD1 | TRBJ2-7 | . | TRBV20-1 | CSASSGTGTYEQYF | TGCAGTGCTAGCTCTGGGACAGGCACCTACGAGCAGTACTTC
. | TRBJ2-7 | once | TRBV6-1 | CASRGLGSAYEQYF | TGTGCCAGCAGGGGGCTGGGGTCGGCCTACGAGCAGTACTTC
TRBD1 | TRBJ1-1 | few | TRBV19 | CASRKGGQSHTEAFF | TGTGCCAGTAGAAAGGGGGGACAGTCCCATACTGAAGCTTTCTTT
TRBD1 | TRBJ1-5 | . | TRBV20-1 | CSARALGTGKSNQPQHF | TGCAGTGCTAGAGCACTAGGGACAGGGAAAAGCAATCAGCCCCAGCATTTT
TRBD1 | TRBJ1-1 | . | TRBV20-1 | CSASDTGGITEAFF | TGCAGTGCCTCCGACACAGGGGGCATCACTGAAGCTTTCTTT
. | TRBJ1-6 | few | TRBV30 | CAWTLTRGWGLHF | TGTGCCTGGACCCTCACGAGGGGGTGGGGACTCCACTTT
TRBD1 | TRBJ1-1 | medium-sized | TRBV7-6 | CASSITGGDTEAFF | TGTGCCAGCAGCATCACAGGGGGTGACACTGAAGCTTTCTTT
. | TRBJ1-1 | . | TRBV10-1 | CASSDNFRTGNTEAFF | TGCGCCAGCAGTGATAATTTTCGGACGGGGAACACTGAAGCTTTCTTT
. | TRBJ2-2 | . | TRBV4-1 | CASSQRDGGSNTGELFF | TGCGCCAGCAGCCAGAGGGATGGGGGGTCGAACACCGGGGAGCTGTTTTTT
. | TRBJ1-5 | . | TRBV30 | CAWSAGVNQPQHF | TGTGCCTGGAGTGCGGGGGTAAATCAGCCCCAGCATTTT
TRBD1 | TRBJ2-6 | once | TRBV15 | CAASRERQGISGANVLTF | TGTGCCGCCAGCAGAGAGCGACAGGGAATCTCTGGGGCCAACGTCCTGACTTTC
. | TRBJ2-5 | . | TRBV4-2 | CASSQGTGQETQYF | TGTGCCAGCAGCCAAGGGACGGGCCAAGAGACCCAGTACTTC
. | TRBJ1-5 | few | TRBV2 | CASSLRDLSNQPQHF | TGTGCCAGCAGTCTCCGGGACCTTAGCAATCAGCCCCAGCATTTT
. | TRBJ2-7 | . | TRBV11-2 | CASSLVDRRSDEQYF | TGTGCCAGCAGCTTAGTGGACAGAAGAAGCGACGAGCAGTACTTC